The TCR beta chain under discussion was sequenced for a study of blood T cells in healthy people across ages. Study-wide points: Per million T cells, TCR beta diversity dropped roughly linearly as age increased. Strongly correlated with naive T cell percentage was TCR beta diversity. Greater diversity and more naive CD4+ cells were seen in long-lived donors than in aged donors.

With regard to this clonotype: Antigen specificity is unknown.

The CDR3 has 15 residues. The V gene end was trimmed by 1 base and the J gene end by 14 bases; junction bases not matched to a gene: 17. Per the germline V gene, CDR1 is DFQATT and CDR2 is SNEGSKA (reference sequence). Extracted total RNA amounted to at least 5 micrograms for each sample. Combining a sample-barcoded 5' primer with a J-beta primer mix, a second PCR ran for roughly 6 to 12 cycles. Using its own MiXCR run on the 5' RACE reads, TCRdb lists one record per CDR3 protein. The sample lists about 690,000 distinct CDR3 sequences; about 43% were seen once. The source of this sequence is a man older than 75 in good health. The chain links TRBV20-1 to TRBJ2-4, with TRBD2 matching 7 bases. Source material: blood. CDR3 in amino acids: CSARVSGGLAPVEYF. CDR3 in DNA: TGCAGTGCTAGAGTGTCGGGGGGACTCGCCCCGGTCGAGTACTTC.